This TCR beta chain appears in the sequencing data of a study of cytomegalovirus exposure and HLA in healthy donors. Germline CDR1 is SQVTM and CDR2 is ANQGSEA. V lost 4 bases and J 2 bases, leaving 6 bases between the germline ends. This CDR3 comprises 11 residues. This clone appeared once. The PCR contained 60 Vbeta and 13 Jbeta primers. The assay was immunoSEQ multiplex PCR, and TCRdb's table has in-frame clones only and misses some. This table has some 85,000 clones, 70% to 85% appearing once. The chain couples TRBV29-1 to TRBJ2-7; D is unresolved. This receptor was obtained from a man aged 18 to 35 in good health and CMV-seronegative. Material: PBMCs. CDR3: CSVGQTYEQYF. The CDR3 bases are TGCAGCGTTGGCCAGACCTACGAGCAGTACTTC.